The next 16 T cell receptor beta chains were all read from a single sample in a study of T cells in Graves' hyperthyroidism and ophthalmopathy (dated by TCRdb to 2018 to 2020). Receptor libraries were prepared by multiplex PCR. Sequenced using an Illumina HiSeq 2000. The TCR beta CDR3 regions were amplified from the RNA transcripts. For the first round of RT-PCR on the TCR CDR3, the HTBI primer set was used together with the Qiagen OneStep RT-PCR kit. The public reads were quality trimmed at Q25 with fastp and then assembled into clones with MiXCR by TCRdb, keeping productive beta chains. Each entry merges the rows of one CDR3 protein and shows their most common DNA and genes. A total of fewer than 300,000 distinct CDR3 sequences appear in this sample, 25% of them only once. Of the sample, about a quarter is held by the ten largest clones. Material: blood. These receptors were collected from a man in his forties with Graves' hyperthyroidism that later progressed to Graves' ophthalmopathy.

This clonotype was seen once. This sequence may be a read error, since a much larger clone differs from it by one base. The rearrangement joins TRBV3-1 to TRBJ2-2, with TRBD1 matching 11 bases. The CDR3 has 16 residues. Trimming at V came to 3 bases and at J to 6 bases, leaving 6 bases not matched to a gene. The germline CDR1 and CDR2 sequences are LGHDT and YNNKEL (reference sequence). CDR3 protein: CASSQRDRGSPGELFF. The CDR3 DNA follows: TGTGCCAGCAGCCAGAGGGACAGGGGGTCTCCCGGGGAGCTGTTTTTT.

This clonotype has a count of ten or more. The rearrangement links TRBV27 to TRBJ2-7; 8 nucleotides agree with TRBD1. This CDR3 has 14 residues. Germline V gives CDR1 MNHEY, CDR2 SMNVEV (reference sequence). The V and J ends lost 3 bases and 4 bases, in that order; junction bases with no gene match: 5. CDR3 protein: CASSFGDRLYEQYF. CDR3 DNA sequence: TGTGCCAGCAGTTTTGGGGACAGGTTATACGAGCAGTACTTC.

This clonotype was counted many times. This rearrangement joins TRBV20-1 to TRBJ2-5; 12 bases fit TRBD1. V trimming: 3 bases; J trimming: 5 bases; junction bases outside the gene matches: 7. Germline CDR1 reads DFQATT; CDR2 reads SNEGSKA (reference sequence). This CDR3 is 15 amino acids long. The CDR3 is CSARGAGTGGETQYF. CDR3 bases: TGCAGTGCTAGGGGAGCCGGGACAGGGGGCGAGACCCAGTACTTC.

This clonotype was recorded many times. The V and J genes are TRBV24-1 and TRBJ1-2; 10 nucleotides match TRBD1. This CDR3 spans 14 amino acids. Germline CDR1 is KGHDR and CDR2 is SFDVKD. Trimming at V came to 11 bases and at J to 6 bases, leaving 11 bases not matched to a gene. The DNA for the CDR3 is TGTGCCATCGAGACTACCGGGACAGGGGATGGCTACACCTTC. Translating it yields CAIETTGTGDGYTF.

This clonotype was seen many times. The chain recombines TRBV11-2 with TRBJ2-3; 9 bases agree with TRBD2. The CDR3 contains 14 residues. V lost 6 bases and J lost 8; bases outside the gene matches: 9. Germline CDR1 reads SGHAT; CDR2 reads FQNNGV. CDR3 sequence reads: CASRSGGIEATQYF. The CDR3 bases are TGTGCCAGCAGGAGCGGGGGGATTGAAGCTACGCAGTATTTT.

Ten or more counts support this clonotype. The V call is TRBV11-3, the J call TRBJ2-7; possible D gene TRBD1, 6 bases. Germline CDR1 is SGHNT and CDR2 is YENEEA. The ends were cut back, 4 bases at V and 4 bases at J, with 17 bases in the middle. CDR3 length: 15 residues. For the CDR3, the DNA is TGTGCCAGCAGCTCGAGATCCACAGGGATTTACGAGCAGTACTTC. This gives the protein CASSSRSTGIYEQYF. The whole variable domain, filled in from reference TRBV11-3 and TRBJ2-7, reads EAGVVQSPRYKIIEKKQPVAFWCNPISGHNTLYWYLQNLGQGPELLIRYENEEAVDDSQLPKDRFSAERLKGVDSTLKIQPAELGDSAVYLCASSSRSTGIYEQYFGPGTRLTVT.

The sample holds many counts of this clonotype. This chain joins TRBV2 and TRBJ1-5; D might be TRBD1 (5 bases). The length of the CDR3 is 16 residues. Trimming left V 4 bases short and J 3 bases short, with 16 bases between. Germline V lookup: CDR1 SNHLY, CDR2 FYNNEI. The DNA for the CDR3 is TGTGCCAGCAGTGTCCGGGGGGACTTCAACAATCAGCCCCAGCATTTT. It translates to CASSVRGDFNNQPQHF.

This clonotype appeared many times. V and J are TRBV19 and TRBJ1-2; D gene unclear. Germline-derived CDR1 and CDR2 are LNHDA and SQIVND (reference sequence). The CDR3 is 11 amino acids. V was cut by 7 bases and J by 5 bases, with 8 bases left in between. CDR3 in amino acids: CASNAGYGYTF. The CDR3 DNA sequence: TGTGCCAGTAACGCGGGGTATGGCTACACCTTC.

This clonotype was detected many times. The rearrangement uses TRBV12-3 or TRBV12-4 and TRBJ2-1; D is unclear. The V and J ends lost 3 bases and 6 bases respectively, with 9 bases between them. The CDR3 runs to 13 residues. The CDR3 nucleotides read TGTGCCAGCAGTTTGGAACGGATCAATGAGCAGTTCTTC. It yields the protein CASSLERINEQFF.

This clonotype showed up just once. The chain uses TRBV4-3 and TRBJ1-1, with 7 bases lining up with TRBD1. Trimming at V came to 6 bases and at J to 4 bases, leaving 8 bases not matched to a gene. Germline V CDR1 and CDR2: LGHNA, YSLEER. This CDR3 region has 14 residues. In nucleotides, the CDR3 is TGCGCCAGCAGTCCCAGGGGGATTAGCACTGAAGCTTTCTTT. It encodes CASSPRGISTEAFF.

This clonotype occurred a few times. This chain uses TRBV29-1 with TRBJ1-1, with D perhaps matching TRBD1 (6 bases). V lost 4 bases and J lost 11, with 14 bases in between. The CDR3 sequence is 11 residues long. Germline CDR1 and CDR2: SQVTM and ANQGSEA. Here the CDR3 reads CSVAAFQGAFF. As DNA, the CDR3 is TGCAGCGTTGCAGCCTTCCAGGGGGCTTTCTTT. Drawing the rest from reference TRBV29-1 and TRBJ1-1, the complete variable domain is SAVISQKPSRDICQRGTSLTIQCQVDSQVTMMFWYRQQPGQSLTLIATANQGSEATYESGFVIDKFPISRPNLTFSTLTVSNMSPEDSSIYLCSVAAFQGAFFGQGTRLTVV.

The rearrangement links TRBV6-1 to TRBJ2-2; D not certain. V dropped 4 bases and J dropped 4 bases, with 7 bases sitting between them. The CDR3 totals 13 residues. Germline V lookup: CDR1 MNHNS, CDR2 SASEGT. CDR3: CASSALSTGELFF. The CDR3 nucleotides read TGTGCCAGCAGTGCTCTGTCCACCGGGGAGCTGTTTTTT.

This clonotype came up once. This rearrangement joins TRBV6-5 to TRBJ2-7, with TRBD1 as a possible D gene (6 bases). Germline V CDR1 and CDR2: MNHEY, SVGAGI. V lost 2 bases and J 0 bases, leaving 14 bases between the germline ends. The CDR3 extends over 16 amino acids. As DNA, the CDR3 is TGTGCCAGCAGTTACGGACAAACAGGGTACTCCTACGAGCAGTACTTC. Translated, it gives CASSYGQTGYSYEQYF.

This clonotype has more than one count but fewer than ten. The chain links TRBV18 to TRBJ1-1; D may be TRBD1 (5 bases). The ends were cut back, 4 bases at V and 5 bases at J, with 17 bases in the middle. The germline V gene encodes CDR1 KGHSH and CDR2 LQKENI. This CDR3 region has 15 residues. CDR3 in DNA: TGTGCCAGCTCACGGGACTCGAACTGGGGGACTGAAGCTTTCTTT. It codes for CASSRDSNWGTEAFF.

This clonotype was seen ten or more times. V and J are TRBV12-3 or TRBV12-4 and TRBJ2-7, with a possible D match to TRBD1 (6 bases). The CDR3 loop spans 15 amino acids. Trimming cost V 3 bases and J 3 bases, with 15 bases left between them. This chain's CDR3 is CASSFRDTGHYEQYF. The CDR3 nucleotides are TGTGCCAGCAGTTTCCGGGACACCGGCCACTACGAGCAGTACTTC.

This clonotype was picked up many times. A much more abundant neighbour one base away suggests this may be a read error. J is TRBJ1-1 and V is TRBV27, with D uncertain. With 1 base removed from V and 1 base from J, the gap between germline ends came to 10 bases. The CDR3 spans 15 residues. Germline CDR1 MNHEY, CDR2 SMNVEV (reference sequence). The CDR3 sequence: CASSLFGSTNTEAFF. CDR3 DNA sequence: TGTGCCAGCAGTTTATTCGGGTCGACGAACACTGAAGCTTTCTTT.